This is a list of T cell receptor beta chains from one sample in a study of spatial heterogeneity in lung cancer. One entry per CDR3 protein results from TCRdb running MiXCR on the 5' RACE reads. The sample lists fewer than 25,000 distinct CDR3 sequences, about 4.4% occurring once. This sample comprised lung tumor tissue, obtained at surgery. The receptors were sampled from a male donor with early-stage non-small cell lung cancer. The conserved cysteine and the conserved F or W are not part of the CDR3 here. Fields, in order: J gene, V gene, CDR3 protein.

j_gene: TRBJ1-3
v_gene: TRBV19
CDR3aa: ASSSIWDSGNTIY

j_gene: TRBJ2-5
v_gene: TRBV6-2/TRBV6-3
CDR3aa: ASARDARQETQY

j_gene: TRBJ2-7
v_gene: TRBV7-9
CDR3aa: ASSPRQGLGEQY

j_gene: TRBJ2-2
v_gene: TRBV30
CDR3aa: AWTENTGELF

j_gene: TRBJ2-5
v_gene: TRBV6-5
CDR3aa: ASTNSWRETQY

j_gene: TRBJ1-1
v_gene: TRBV12-3/TRBV12-4
CDR3aa: ASSFRPNTEAF

j_gene: TRBJ2-1
v_gene: TRBV5-1
CDR3aa: ASSPDTTGNYNEQF

j_gene: TRBJ1-5
v_gene: TRBV6-1
CDR3aa: ASTSQHANQPQH

j_gene: TRBJ2-7
v_gene: TRBV10-3
CDR3aa: AISDVYEQY

j_gene: TRBJ2-3
v_gene: TRBV7-3
CDR3aa: ASSRQESTDTQY

j_gene: TRBJ2-4
v_gene: TRBV7-9
CDR3aa: ASSFSTNRAKNIQY

j_gene: TRBJ1-3
v_gene: TRBV2
CDR3aa: ASTKEGNTIY

j_gene: TRBJ1-1
v_gene: TRBV7-2
CDR3aa: AMSRGRNTEAF

j_gene: TRBJ1-2
v_gene: TRBV6-5
CDR3aa: ASSLPFGGGYT

j_gene: TRBJ2-3
v_gene: TRBV20-1
CDR3aa: SAYGTQDTDTQY

j_gene: TRBJ2-3
v_gene: TRBV18
CDR3aa: ASSPRTSGGSDTQY

j_gene: TRBJ1-2
v_gene: TRBV6-1
CDR3aa: ASSETRYGYT

j_gene: TRBJ1-2
v_gene: TRBV28
CDR3aa: ASAGDRGGNYGYT

j_gene: TRBJ2-6
v_gene: TRBV5-4
CDR3aa: ASSLDRTGANVLT

j_gene: TRBJ1-5
v_gene: TRBV6-2/TRBV6-3
CDR3aa: ASEQGGGQPQH

j_gene: TRBJ2-2
v_gene: TRBV19
CDR3aa: ASSIPGAGELF

j_gene: TRBJ2-7
v_gene: TRBV20-1
CDR3aa: SAREAGQSSYEQY

j_gene: TRBJ1-2
v_gene: TRBV28
CDR3aa: ASSSNYGYT

j_gene: TRBJ1-1
v_gene: TRBV29-1
CDR3aa: SVTVVGTEAF

j_gene: TRBJ1-2
v_gene: TRBV6-5
CDR3aa: ASQKKGLYGYT

j_gene: TRBJ2-3
v_gene: TRBV21-1
CDR3aa: ASGGTLAGEGHTQY

j_gene: TRBJ2-5
v_gene: TRBV4-1
CDR3aa: ASSQDPRSAETQY

j_gene: TRBJ1-4
v_gene: TRBV28
CDR3aa: ASSFGRAINEKLF

j_gene: TRBJ2-1
v_gene: TRBV5-1
CDR3aa: ASGGRAYNEQF

j_gene: TRBJ1-5
v_gene: TRBV28
CDR3aa: ASSSDRGYNQPQH

j_gene: TRBJ2-5
v_gene: TRBV3-1
CDR3aa: ASSQELDFQY

j_gene: TRBJ2-7
v_gene: TRBV20-1
CDR3aa: SARDQTGARYEQY

j_gene: TRBJ2-7
v_gene: TRBV6-5
CDR3aa: ASSDGGAGSYEQY

j_gene: TRBJ2-3
v_gene: TRBV2
CDR3aa: ASSLGLDRGQY

j_gene: TRBJ1-5
v_gene: TRBV27
CDR3aa: ASSFGYRQPQH

j_gene: TRBJ1-2
v_gene: TRBV5-6
CDR3aa: ASSGRNFYGYT

j_gene: TRBJ2-7
v_gene: TRBV6-6
CDR3aa: ASSQTSGDEQY

j_gene: TRBJ1-1
v_gene: TRBV6-1
CDR3aa: ASINRGGTEAF

j_gene: TRBJ2-1
v_gene: TRBV20-1
CDR3aa: SARPGLAGAVYNEQF

j_gene: TRBJ1-2
v_gene: TRBV6-6
CDR3aa: ASSWNNGYT

j_gene: TRBJ2-7
v_gene: TRBV5-6
CDR3aa: ASSSGPGYEQY

j_gene: TRBJ1-1
v_gene: TRBV11-3
CDR3aa: ASSLGLGEAF

j_gene: TRBJ2-6
v_gene: TRBV28
CDR3aa: ASSLQGQTKDSGANVLT

j_gene: TRBJ2-7
v_gene: TRBV7-6
CDR3aa: ASSLGPPGQPYEQY

j_gene: TRBJ2-7
v_gene: TRBV5-4
CDR3aa: ASSRGTGLGEQY

j_gene: TRBJ2-1
v_gene: TRBV7-2
CDR3aa: ASSPRNGDYNEQF

j_gene: TRBJ1-4
v_gene: TRBV28
CDR3aa: ASSLEQGYVSNEKLF

j_gene: TRBJ2-3
v_gene: TRBV27
CDR3aa: ASSSLANSGDTQY

j_gene: TRBJ2-1
v_gene: TRBV20-1
CDR3aa: SASRGIQF

j_gene: TRBJ2-1
v_gene: TRBV13
CDR3aa: ASSGGRGSYNEQF

j_gene: TRBJ2-3
v_gene: TRBV29-1
CDR3aa: SVSPFEDTQY

j_gene: TRBJ2-7
v_gene: TRBV27
CDR3aa: ASRRRGDSSYEQY

j_gene: TRBJ2-1
v_gene: TRBV28
CDR3aa: ASSFGSPGNEQF

j_gene: TRBJ2-3
v_gene: TRBV7-3
CDR3aa: ASSLSRVDTQY

j_gene: TRBJ1-5
v_gene: TRBV19
CDR3aa: ASSIDGRTGVNQPQH

j_gene: TRBJ2-7
v_gene: TRBV28
CDR3aa: ASSLRPNAGPNEQY

j_gene: TRBJ1-2
v_gene: TRBV30
CDR3aa: AWSTLGRVNGYT

j_gene: TRBJ1-5
v_gene: TRBV5-1
CDR3aa: ASSLRQGSQPQH

j_gene: TRBJ2-7
v_gene: TRBV5-1
CDR3aa: ASSLRDGSYEQY